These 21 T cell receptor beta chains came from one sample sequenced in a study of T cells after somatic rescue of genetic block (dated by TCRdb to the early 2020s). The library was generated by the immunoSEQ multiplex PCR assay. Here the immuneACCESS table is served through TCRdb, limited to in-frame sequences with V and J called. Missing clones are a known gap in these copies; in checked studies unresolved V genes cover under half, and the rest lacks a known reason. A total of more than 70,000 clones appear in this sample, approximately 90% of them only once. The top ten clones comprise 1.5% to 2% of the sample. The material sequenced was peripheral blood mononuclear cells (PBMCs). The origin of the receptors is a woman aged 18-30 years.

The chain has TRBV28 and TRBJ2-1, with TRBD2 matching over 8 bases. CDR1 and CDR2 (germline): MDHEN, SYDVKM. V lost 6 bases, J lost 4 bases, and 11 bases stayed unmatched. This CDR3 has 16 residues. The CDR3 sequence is CASSKRRLAGYNEQFF. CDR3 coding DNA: TGTGCCAGCAGCAAGAGGCGGCTAGCGGGTTACAATGAGCAGTTCTTC. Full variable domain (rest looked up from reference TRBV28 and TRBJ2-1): DVKVTQSSRYLVKRTGEKVFLECVQDMDHENMFWYRQDPGLGLRLIYFSYDVKMKEKGDIPEGYSVSREKKERFSLILESASTNQTSMYLCASSKRRLAGYNEQFFGPGTRLTVL.

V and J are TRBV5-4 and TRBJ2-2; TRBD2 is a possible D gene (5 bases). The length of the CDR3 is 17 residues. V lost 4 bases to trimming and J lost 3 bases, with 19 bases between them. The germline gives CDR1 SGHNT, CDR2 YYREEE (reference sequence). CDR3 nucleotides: TGTGCCAGCAGCCTAGCACTAGGCCCCCGAGACACCGGGGAGCTGTTTTTT. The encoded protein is CASSLALGPRDTGELFF.

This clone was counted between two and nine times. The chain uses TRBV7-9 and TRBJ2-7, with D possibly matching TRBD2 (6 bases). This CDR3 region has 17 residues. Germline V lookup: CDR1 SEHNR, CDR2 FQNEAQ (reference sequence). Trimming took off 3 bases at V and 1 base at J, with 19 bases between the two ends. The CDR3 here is CASSFFAGSAQSYEQYF. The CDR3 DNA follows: TGTGCCAGCAGCTTTTTTGCGGGATCAGCCCAATCCTACGAGCAGTACTTC.

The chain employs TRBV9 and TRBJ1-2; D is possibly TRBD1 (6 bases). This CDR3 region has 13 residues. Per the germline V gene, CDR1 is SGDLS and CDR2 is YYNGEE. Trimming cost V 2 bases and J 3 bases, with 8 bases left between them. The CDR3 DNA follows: TGTGCCAGCAGCGTCGAGGGGGACTATGGCTACACCTTC. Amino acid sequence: CASSVEGDYGYTF. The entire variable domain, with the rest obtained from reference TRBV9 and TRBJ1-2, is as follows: DSGVTQTPKHLITATGQRVTLRCSPRSGDLSVYWYQQSLDQGLQFLIQYYNGEERAKGNILERFSAQQFPDLHSELNLSSLELGDSALYFCASSVEGDYGYTFGSGTRLTVV.

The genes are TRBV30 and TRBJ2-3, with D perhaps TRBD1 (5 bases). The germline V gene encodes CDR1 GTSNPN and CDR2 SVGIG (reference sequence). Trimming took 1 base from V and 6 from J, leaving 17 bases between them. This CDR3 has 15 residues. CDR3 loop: CAWSAGPGVLDTQYF. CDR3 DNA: TGTGCCTGGAGTGCAGGGCCCGGTGTCTTGGATACGCAGTATTTT.

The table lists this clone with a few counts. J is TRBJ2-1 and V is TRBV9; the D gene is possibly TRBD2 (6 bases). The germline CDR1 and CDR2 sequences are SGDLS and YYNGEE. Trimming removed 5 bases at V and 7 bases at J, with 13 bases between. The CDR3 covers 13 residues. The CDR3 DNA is TGTGCCAGCAGTATATGGGGGGAAAATGAGCAGTTCTTC. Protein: CASSIWGENEQFF. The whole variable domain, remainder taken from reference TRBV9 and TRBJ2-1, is DSGVTQTPKHLITATGQRVTLRCSPRSGDLSVYWYQQSLDQGLQFLIQYYNGEERAKGNILERFSAQQFPDLHSELNLSSLELGDSALYFCASSIWGENEQFFGPGTRLTVL.

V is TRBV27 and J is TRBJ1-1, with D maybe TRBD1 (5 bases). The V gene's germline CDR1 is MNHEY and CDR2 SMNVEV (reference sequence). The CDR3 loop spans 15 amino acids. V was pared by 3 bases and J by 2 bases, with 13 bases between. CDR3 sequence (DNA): TGTGCCAGCAGTTTGGGGCCGAGACCTAACACTGAAGCTTTCTTT. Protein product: CASSLGPRPNTEAFF.

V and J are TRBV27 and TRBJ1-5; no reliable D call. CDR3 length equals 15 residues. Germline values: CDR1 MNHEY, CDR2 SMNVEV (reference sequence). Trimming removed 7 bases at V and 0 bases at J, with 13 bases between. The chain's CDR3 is CASKRAPYSNQPQHF. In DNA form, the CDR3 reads TGTGCCAGCAAGAGGGCACCCTATAGCAATCAGCCCCAGCATTTT.

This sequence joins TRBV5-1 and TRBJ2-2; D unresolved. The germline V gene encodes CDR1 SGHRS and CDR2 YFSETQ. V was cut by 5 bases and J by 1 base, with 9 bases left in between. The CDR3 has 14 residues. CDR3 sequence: CASSETGNTGELFF. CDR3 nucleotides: TGCGCCAGCAGTGAGACGGGGAACACCGGGGAGCTGTTTTTT.

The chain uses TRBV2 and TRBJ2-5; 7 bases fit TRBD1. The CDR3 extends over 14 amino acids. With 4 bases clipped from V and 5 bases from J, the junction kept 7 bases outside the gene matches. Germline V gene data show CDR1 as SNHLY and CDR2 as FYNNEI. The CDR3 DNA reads TGTGCCAGCAGTGGACAGGGTCTTTGGGAGACCCAGTACTTC. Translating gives CASSGQGLWETQYF.

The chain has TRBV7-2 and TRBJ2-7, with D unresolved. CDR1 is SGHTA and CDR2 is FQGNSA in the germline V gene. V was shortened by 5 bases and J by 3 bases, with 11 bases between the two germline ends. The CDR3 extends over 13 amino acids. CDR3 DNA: TGTGCCAGCAGCCCCTCTCGAGTCTACGAGCAGTACTTC. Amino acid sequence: CASSPSRVYEQYF.

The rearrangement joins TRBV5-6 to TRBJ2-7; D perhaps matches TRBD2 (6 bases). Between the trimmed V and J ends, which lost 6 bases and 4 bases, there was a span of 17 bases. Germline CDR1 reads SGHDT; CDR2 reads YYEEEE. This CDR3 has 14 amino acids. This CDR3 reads CASNTGVGLYEQYF. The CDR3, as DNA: TGTGCCAGCAATACGGGAGTAGGCCTTTACGAGCAGTACTTC.

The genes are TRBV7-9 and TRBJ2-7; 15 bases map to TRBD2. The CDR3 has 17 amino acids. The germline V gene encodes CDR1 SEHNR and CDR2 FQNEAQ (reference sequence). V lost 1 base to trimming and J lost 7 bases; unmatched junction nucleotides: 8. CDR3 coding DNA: TGTGCCAGCAGCTTAGGGACTAGCGGGAGGGATTTTGGTGAGCAGTACTTC. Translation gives CASSLGTSGRDFGEQYF.

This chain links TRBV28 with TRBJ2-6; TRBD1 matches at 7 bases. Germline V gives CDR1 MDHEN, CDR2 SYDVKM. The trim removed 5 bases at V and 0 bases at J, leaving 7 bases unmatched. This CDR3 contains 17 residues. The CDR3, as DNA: TGTGCCAGCAGTCCAGGACAGGTGGGCTCTGGGGCCAACGTCCTGACTTTC. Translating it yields CASSPGQVGSGANVLTF.

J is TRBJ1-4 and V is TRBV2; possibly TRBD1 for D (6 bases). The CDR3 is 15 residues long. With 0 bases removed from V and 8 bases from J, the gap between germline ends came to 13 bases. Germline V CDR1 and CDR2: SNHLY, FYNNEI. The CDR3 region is CASSEAQGLMEKLFF. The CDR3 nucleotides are TGTGCCAGCAGTGAAGCCCAGGGGTTAATGGAAAAACTGTTTTTT.

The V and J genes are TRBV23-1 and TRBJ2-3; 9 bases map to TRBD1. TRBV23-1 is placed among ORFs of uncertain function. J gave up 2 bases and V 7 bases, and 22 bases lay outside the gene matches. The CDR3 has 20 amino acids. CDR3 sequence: CASTENRGRGTTTLTDTQYF. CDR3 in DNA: TGCGCCAGCACCGAAAACAGGGGGCGCGGTACTACGACACTCACAGATACGCAGTATTTT.

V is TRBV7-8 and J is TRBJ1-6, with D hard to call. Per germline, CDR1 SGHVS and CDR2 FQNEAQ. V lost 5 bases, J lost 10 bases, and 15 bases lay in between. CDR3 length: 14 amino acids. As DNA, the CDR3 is TGTGCCAGCAGCAACCGGGAGGGTCTGTCACCCCTCCACTTT. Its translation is CASSNREGLSPLHF.

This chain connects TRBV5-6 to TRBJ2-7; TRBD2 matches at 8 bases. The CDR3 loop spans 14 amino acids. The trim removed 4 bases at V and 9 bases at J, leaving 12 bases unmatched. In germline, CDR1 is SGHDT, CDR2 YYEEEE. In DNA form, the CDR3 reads TGTGCCAGCAGCCTTAGCGGGAAGCCCCCCGGGCAGTACTTC. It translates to CASSLSGKPPGQYF.

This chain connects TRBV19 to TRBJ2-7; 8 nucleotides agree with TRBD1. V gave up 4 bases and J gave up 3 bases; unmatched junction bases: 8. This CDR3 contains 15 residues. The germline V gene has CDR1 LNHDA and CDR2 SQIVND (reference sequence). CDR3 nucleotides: TGTGCCAGTAGTACAGACAGGGGAGCCCACTACGAGCAGTACTTC. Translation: CASSTDRGAHYEQYF. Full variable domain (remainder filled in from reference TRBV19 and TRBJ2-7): DGGITQSPKYLFRKEGQNVTLSCEQNLNHDAMYWYRQDPGQGLRLIYYSQIVNDFQKGDIAEGYSVSREKKESFPLTVTSAQKNPTAFYLCASSTDRGAHYEQYFGPGTRLTVT.

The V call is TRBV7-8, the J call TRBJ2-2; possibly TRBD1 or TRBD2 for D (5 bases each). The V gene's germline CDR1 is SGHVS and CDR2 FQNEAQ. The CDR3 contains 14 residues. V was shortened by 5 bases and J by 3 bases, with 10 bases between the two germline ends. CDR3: CASSEQGDTGELFF. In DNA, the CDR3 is TGTGCCAGCAGCGAGCAGGGAGACACCGGGGAGCTGTTTTTT.

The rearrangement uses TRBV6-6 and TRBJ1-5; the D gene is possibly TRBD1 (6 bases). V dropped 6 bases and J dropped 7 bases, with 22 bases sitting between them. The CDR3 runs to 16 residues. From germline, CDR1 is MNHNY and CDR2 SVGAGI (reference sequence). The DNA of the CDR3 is TGTGCCAGCAGCCACACGACAGGCCCCGGTGGCCAGCCCCAGCATTTT. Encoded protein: CASSHTTGPGGQPQHF.